This T cell receptor beta chain was observed in a study of Ad26.COV2.S vaccination and SARS-CoV-2 variants. Trimming left V 4 bases short and J 3 bases short, with 13 bases between. Germline loops: CDR1 MNHEY, CDR2 SVGAGI. The CDR3 has 14 amino acids. Sequencing was performed with immunoSEQ multiplex PCR; in TCRdb, only in-frame clones are kept and a portion is missing. The repertoire holds some 320,000 clones, with just over 85% as singletons. Treatment meaning: around 19 received Ad26.COV2.S at low or high dose, single or two shots; about 5 received placebo; per-sample allocation not given. Samples analyzed were those drawn on day 63 after the first vaccine or placebo injection.

The clonotype originates from a person between 18 and 65 years old who received the Ad26.COV2.S COVID-19 vaccine or a placebo. The V gene is TRBV6-5, the J gene TRBJ2-7, with no clear D. The source was peripheral blood, collected in a trial of Ad26.COV2.S vaccine versus placebo. The CDR3 loop reads CASSSAYKDYEQYF. CDR3 DNA sequence: TGTGCCAGCAGTTCGGCTTATAAGGACTACGAGCAGTACTTC.